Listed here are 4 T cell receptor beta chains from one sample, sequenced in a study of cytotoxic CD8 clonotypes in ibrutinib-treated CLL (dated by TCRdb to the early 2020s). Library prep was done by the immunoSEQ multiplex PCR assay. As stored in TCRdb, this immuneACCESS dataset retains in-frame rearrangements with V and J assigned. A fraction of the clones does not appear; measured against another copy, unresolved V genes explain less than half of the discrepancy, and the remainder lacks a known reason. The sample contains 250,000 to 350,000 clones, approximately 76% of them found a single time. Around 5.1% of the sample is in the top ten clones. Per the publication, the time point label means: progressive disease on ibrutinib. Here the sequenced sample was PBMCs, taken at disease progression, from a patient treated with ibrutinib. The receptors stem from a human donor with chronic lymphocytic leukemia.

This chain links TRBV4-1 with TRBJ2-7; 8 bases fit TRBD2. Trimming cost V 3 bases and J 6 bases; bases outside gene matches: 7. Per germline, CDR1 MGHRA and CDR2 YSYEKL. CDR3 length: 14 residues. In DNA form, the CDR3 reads TGCGCCAGCAGCCAGGGACTAGTTGGGCCCGAGCAGTACTTC. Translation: CASSQGLVGPEQYF.

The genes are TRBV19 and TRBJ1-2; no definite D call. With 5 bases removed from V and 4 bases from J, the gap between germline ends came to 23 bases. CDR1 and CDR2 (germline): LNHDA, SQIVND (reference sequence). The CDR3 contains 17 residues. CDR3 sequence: CASSSRPGARNLYGYTF. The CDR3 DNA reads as TGTGCCAGTAGTTCCCGTCCGGGCGCCCGCAACCTCTATGGCTACACCTTC.

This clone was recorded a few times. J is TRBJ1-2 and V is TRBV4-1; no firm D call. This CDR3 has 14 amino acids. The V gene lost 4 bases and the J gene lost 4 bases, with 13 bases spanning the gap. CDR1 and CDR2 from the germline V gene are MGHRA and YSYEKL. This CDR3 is CASSPREGGYGYTF. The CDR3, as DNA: TGCGCCAGCAGCCCGAGGGAGGGAGGCTATGGCTACACCTTC.

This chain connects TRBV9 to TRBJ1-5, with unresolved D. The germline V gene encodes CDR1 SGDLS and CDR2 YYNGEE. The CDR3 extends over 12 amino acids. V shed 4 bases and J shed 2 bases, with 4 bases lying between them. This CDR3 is CASSNGNQPQHF. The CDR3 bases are TGTGCCAGCAGCAACGGCAATCAGCCCCAGCATTTT.